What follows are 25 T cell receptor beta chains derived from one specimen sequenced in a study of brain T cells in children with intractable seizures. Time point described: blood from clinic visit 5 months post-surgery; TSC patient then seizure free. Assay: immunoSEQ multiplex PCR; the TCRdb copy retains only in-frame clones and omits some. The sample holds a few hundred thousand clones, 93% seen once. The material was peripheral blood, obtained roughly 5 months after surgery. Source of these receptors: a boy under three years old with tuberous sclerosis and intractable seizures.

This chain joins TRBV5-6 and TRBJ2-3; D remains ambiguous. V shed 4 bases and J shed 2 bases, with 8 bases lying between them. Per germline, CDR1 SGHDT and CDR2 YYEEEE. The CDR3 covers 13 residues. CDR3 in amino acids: CASSATTTDTQYF. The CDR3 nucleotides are TGTGCCAGCAGCGCGACAACCACAGATACGCAGTATTTT.

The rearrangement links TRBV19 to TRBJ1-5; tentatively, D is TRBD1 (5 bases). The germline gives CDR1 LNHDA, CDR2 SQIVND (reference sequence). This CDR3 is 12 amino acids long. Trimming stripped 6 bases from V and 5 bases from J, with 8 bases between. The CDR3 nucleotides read TGTGCCAGTAGCCCCAGGGATCAGCCCCAGCATTTT. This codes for CASSPRDQPQHF.

The CDR3 sequence is CASMQGWNEKLFF. The CDR3 coding sequence is TGTGCCAGCATGCAGGGCTGGAATGAAAAACTGTTTTTT. The chain links TRBV2 to TRBJ1-4, with a possible D match to TRBD1 (5 bases). The V gene lost 7 bases and the J gene lost 5 bases, with 11 bases spanning the gap. The V gene's germline CDR1 is SNHLY and CDR2 FYNNEI. CDR3 length: 13 residues.

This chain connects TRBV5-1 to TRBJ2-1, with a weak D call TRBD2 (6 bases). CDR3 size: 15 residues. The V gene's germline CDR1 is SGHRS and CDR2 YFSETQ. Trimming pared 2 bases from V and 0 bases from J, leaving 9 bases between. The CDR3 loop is CASSLAGSSYNEQFF. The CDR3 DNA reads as TGCGCCAGCAGCTTAGCGGGTAGCTCCTACAATGAGCAGTTCTTC.

This CDR3 reads CASSLEGGHEQFF. The CDR3 DNA reads TGTGCCAGCAGTTTAGAAGGGGGGCATGAGCAGTTCTTC. V gene TRBV12-3 or TRBV12-4 combines with J gene TRBJ2-1, with D perhaps assigned TRBD1 or TRBD2 (6 bases each). V dropped 1 base and J dropped 8 bases, with 9 bases sitting between them. CDR3 size: 13 residues.

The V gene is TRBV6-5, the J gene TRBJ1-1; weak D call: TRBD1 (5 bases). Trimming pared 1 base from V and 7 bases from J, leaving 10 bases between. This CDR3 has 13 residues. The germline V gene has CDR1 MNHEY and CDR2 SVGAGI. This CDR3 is CASSYLPGDEAFF. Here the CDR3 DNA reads TGTGCCAGCAGTTACTTGCCGGGGGATGAAGCTTTCTTT.

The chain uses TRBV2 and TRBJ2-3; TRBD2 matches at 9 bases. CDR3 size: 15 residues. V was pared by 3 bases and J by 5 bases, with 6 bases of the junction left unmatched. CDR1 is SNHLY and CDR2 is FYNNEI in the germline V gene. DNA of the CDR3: TGTGCCAGCAGTGATCTAGCGGGGTTGTTAGATACGCAGTATTTT. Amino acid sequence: CASSDLAGLLDTQYF.

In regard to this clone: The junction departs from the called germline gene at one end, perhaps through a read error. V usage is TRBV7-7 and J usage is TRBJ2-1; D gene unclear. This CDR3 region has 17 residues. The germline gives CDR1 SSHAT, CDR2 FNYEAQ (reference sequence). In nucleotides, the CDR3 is TGTGCTAGCAGCCCCCTTTTTCGGGCCGCATCCTACAATGAGCAGTTCTTC. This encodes CASSPLFRAASYNEQFF.

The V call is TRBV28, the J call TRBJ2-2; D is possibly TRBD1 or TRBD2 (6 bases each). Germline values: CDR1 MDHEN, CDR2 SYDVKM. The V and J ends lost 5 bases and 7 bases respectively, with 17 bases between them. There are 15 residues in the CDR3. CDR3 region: CASSPPYGGHGELFF. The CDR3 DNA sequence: TGTGCCAGCAGTCCGCCCTATGGGGGGCACGGGGAGCTGTTTTTT.

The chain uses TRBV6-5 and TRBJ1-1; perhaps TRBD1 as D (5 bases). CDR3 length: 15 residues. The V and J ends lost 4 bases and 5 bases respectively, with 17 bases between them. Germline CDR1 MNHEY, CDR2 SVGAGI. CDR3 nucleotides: TGTGCCAGCAGTTCGCTACAGGTATCGGCGACTGAAGCTTTCTTT. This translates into CASSSLQVSATEAFF.

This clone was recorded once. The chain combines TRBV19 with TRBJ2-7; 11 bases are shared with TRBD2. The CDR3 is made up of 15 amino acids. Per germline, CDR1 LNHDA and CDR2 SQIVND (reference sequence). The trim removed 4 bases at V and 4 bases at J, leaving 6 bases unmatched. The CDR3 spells CASSTIAGGLYEQYF. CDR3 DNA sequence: TGTGCCAGTAGTACAATAGCGGGGGGGCTGTACGAGCAGTACTTC.

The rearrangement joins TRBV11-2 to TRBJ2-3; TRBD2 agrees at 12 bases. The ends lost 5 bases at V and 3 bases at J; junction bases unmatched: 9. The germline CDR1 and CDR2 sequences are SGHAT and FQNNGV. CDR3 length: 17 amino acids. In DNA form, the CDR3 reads TGTGCCAGCAGCCCTACTAGCGGGAGGCCCGGAACAGATACGCAGTATTTT. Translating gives CASSPTSGRPGTDTQYF.

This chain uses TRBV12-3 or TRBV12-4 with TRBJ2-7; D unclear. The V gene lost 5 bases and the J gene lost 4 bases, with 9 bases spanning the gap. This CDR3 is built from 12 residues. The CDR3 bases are TGTGCCAGCAGTGAGACCCAGTACGAGCAGTACTTC. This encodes CASSETQYEQYF.

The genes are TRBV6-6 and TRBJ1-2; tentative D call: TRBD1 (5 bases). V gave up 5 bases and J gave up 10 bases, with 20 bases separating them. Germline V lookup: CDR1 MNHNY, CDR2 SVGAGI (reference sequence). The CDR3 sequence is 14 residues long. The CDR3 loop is CASSLGDSSYVYTF. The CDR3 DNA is TGTGCCAGCAGTCTGGGGGACTCCTCGTACGTCTACACCTTC.

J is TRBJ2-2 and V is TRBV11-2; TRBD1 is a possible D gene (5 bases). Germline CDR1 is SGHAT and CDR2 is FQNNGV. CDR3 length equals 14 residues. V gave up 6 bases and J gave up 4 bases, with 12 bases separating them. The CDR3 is CASSPVGATGELFF. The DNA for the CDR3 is TGTGCCAGCAGTCCCGTTGGGGCCACCGGGGAGCTGTTTTTT.

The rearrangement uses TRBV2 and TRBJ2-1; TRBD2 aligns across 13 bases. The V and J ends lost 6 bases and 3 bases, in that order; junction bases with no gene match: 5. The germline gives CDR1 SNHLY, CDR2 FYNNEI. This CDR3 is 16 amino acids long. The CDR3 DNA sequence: TGTGCCAGCAGAGACCGACTAGCGGGGGGCTACAATGAGCAGTTCTTC. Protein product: CASRDRLAGGYNEQFF.

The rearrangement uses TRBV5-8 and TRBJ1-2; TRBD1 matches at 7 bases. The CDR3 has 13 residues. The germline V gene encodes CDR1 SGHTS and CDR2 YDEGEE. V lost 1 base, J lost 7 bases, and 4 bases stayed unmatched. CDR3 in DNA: TGTGCCAGCAGCTTGACAGGGGTCTCTGGCTACACCTTC. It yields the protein CASSLTGVSGYTF.

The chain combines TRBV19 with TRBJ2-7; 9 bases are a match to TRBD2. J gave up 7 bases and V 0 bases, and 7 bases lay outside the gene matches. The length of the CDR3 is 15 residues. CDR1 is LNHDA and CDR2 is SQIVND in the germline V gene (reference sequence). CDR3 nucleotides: TGTGCCAGTAGTATAGATCTCGGACTAGCGAGGGAGCAGTACTTC. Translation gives CASSIDLGLAREQYF.

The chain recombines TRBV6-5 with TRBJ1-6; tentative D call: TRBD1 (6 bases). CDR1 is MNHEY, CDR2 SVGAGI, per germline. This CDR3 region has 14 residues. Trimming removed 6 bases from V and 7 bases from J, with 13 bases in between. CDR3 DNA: TGTGCCAGCAGAAGAGGGGGGCAGAATTCACCCCTCCACTTT. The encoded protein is CASRRGGQNSPLHF.

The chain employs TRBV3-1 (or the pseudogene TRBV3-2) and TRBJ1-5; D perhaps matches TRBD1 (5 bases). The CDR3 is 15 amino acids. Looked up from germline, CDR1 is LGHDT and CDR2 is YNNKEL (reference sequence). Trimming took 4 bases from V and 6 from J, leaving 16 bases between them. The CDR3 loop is CASSPGTLGGQPQHF. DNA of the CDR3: TGTGCCAGCAGCCCAGGGACTCTGGGGGGTCAGCCCCAGCATTTT.

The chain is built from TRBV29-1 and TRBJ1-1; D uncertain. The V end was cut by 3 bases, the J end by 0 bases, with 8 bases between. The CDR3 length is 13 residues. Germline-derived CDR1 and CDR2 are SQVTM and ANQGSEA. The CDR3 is CSVEAQLNTEAFF. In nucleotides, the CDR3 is TGCAGCGTTGAGGCTCAGTTGAACACTGAAGCTTTCTTT.

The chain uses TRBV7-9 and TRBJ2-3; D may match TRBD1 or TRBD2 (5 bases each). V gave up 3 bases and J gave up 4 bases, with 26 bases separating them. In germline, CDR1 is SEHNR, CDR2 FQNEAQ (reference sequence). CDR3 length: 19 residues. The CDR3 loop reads CASSFRKGFERVSADTQYF. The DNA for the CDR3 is TGTGCCAGCAGCTTTCGCAAGGGGTTCGAGAGGGTCAGTGCAGATACGCAGTATTTT. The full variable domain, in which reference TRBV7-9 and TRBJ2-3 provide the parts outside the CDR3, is DTGVSQNPRHKITKRGQNVTFRCDPISEHNRLYWYRQTLGQGPEFLTYFQNEAQLEKSRLLSDRFSAERPKGSFSTLEIQRTEQGDSAMYLCASSFRKGFERVSADTQYFGPGTRLTVL.

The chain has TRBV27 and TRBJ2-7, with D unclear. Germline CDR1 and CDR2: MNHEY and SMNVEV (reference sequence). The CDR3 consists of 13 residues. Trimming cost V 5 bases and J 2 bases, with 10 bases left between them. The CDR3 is CASSPIPPYEQYF. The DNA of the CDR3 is TGTGCCAGCAGTCCCATTCCACCCTACGAGCAGTACTTC.

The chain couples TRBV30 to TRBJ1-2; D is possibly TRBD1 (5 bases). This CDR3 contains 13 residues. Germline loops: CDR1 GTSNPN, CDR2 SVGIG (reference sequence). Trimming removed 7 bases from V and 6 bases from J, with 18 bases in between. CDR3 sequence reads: CAFTRQPTNGYTF. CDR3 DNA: TGTGCCTTTACTAGACAGCCAACCAATGGCTACACCTTC.

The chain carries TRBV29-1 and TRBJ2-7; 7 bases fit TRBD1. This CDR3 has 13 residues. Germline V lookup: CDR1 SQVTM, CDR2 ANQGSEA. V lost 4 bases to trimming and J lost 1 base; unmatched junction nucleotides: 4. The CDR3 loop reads CSVGGTDSYEQYF. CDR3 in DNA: TGCAGCGTTGGAGGGACAGATTCCTACGAGCAGTACTTC.